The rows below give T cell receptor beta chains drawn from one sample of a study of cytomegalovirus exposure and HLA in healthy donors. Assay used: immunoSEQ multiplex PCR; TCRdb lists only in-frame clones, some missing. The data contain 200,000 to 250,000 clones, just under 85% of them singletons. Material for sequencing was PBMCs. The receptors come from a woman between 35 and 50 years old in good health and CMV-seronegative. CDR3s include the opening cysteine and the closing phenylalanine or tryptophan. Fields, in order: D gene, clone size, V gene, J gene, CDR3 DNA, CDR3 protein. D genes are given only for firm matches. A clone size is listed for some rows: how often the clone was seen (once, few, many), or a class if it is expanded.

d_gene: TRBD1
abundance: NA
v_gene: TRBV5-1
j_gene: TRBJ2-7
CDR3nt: TGCGCCAGCAGCTTGGCCGGTCGGGACAGGGGTTACGAGCAGTACTTC
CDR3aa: CASSLAGRDRGYEQYF

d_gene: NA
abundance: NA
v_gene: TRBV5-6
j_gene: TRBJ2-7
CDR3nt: TGTGCCAGCAGCCAGGGTTGGCAGGGCCCCTACGAGCAGTACTTC
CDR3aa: CASSQGWQGPYEQYF

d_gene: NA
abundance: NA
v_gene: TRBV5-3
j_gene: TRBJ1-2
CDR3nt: TGTGCCAGAAGCTTGGTCCGGGGCTATGGCTACACCTTC
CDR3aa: CARSLVRGYGYTF

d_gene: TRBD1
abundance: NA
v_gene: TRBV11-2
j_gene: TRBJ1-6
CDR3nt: TGTGCCAGCAGCTTAGGGGACGGGACAGATGGTTCACCCCTCCACTTT
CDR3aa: CASSLGDGTDGSPLHF

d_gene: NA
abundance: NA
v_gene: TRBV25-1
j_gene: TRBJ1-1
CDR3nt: TGTGCCACGAGGGAGTCGAACACTGAAGCTTTCTTT
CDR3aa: CATRESNTEAFF

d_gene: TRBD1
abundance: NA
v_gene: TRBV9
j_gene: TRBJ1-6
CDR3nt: TGTGCCAGCAGCCTGGGACAGGGAAATTCACCCCTCCACTTT
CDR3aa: CASSLGQGNSPLHF

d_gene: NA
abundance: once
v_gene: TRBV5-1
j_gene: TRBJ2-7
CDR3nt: TGCGCCAGCAGCTTGACAGGGAGAATGGACTACGAGCAGTACTTC
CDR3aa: CASSLTGRMDYEQYF

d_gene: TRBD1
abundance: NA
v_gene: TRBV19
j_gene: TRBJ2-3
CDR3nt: TGTGCCAGTAGTGTGGGACAGGGCCGCACAGATACGCAGTATTTT
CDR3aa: CASSVGQGRTDTQYF

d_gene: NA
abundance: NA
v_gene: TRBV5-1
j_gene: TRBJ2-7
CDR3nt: TGCGCCACTTACGTCCCCAACTCTTACGAGCAGTACTTC
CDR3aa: CATYVPNSYEQYF

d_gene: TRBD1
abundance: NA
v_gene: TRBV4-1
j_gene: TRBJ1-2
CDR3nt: TGCGCCAGCAGCCAAGCCGGACAGGGCTACTATGGCTACACCTTC
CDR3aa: CASSQAGQGYYGYTF

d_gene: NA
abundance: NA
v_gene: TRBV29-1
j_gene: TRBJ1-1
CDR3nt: TGCAGCGCGGATAGCAGGGGATTGAACACTGAAGCTTTCTTT
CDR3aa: CSADSRGLNTEAFF

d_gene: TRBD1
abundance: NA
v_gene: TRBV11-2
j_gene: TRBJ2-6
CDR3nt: TGTGCCAGCAGCTTAGTCGACAGGGGATTGAGTGGGGCCAACGTCCTGACTTTC
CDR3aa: CASSLVDRGLSGANVLTF

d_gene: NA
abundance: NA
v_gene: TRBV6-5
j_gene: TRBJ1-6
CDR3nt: TGTGCCAGCAGTTACTCGAATTCGGGATCACCCCTCCACTTT
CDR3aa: CASSYSNSGSPLHF

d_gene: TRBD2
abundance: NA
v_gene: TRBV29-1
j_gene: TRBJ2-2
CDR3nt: TGCAGCGTTGTAGCGGGGGGGGGCACCGGGGAGCTGTTTTTT
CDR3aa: CSVVAGGGTGELFF

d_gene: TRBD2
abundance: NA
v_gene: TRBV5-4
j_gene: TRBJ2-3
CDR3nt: TGTGCCAGCAGCTCCCCGGGACTAAGCACAGATACGCAGTATTTT
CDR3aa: CASSSPGLSTDTQYF

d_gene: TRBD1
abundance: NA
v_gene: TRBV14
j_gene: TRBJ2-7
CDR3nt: TGTGCCAGCAGCCCGACAGGGGTCCACGAGCAGTACTTC
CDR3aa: CASSPTGVHEQYF

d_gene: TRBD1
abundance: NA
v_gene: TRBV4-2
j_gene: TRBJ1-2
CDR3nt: TGTGCCAGCAGCCAAGGCTTACAGGGGGCGGGGGGCTATGGCTACACCTTC
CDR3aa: CASSQGLQGAGGYGYTF

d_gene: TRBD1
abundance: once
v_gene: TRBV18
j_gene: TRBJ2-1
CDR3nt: TGTGCCAGCTCACTCCAACGCGGACAGGGCAATGAGCAGTTCTTC
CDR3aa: CASSLQRGQGNEQFF

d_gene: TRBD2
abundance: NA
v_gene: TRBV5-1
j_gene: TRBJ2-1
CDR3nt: TGCGCCAGCAGCTTGTTAGCGGGCTCCTACAATGAGCAGTTCTTC
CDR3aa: CASSLLAGSYNEQFF

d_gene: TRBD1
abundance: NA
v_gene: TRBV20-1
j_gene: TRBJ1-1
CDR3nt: TGCAGTGCTGGGACAGGGCCTGAAGCTTTCTTT
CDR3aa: CSAGTGPEAFF

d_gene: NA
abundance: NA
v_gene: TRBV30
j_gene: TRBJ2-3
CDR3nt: TGTGCCTGGAGTGTAGTCCTAGCGTCAGATACGCAGTATTTT
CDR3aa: CAWSVVLASDTQYF

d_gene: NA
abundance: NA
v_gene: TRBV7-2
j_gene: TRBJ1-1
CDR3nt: TGTGCCAGCAGCTTTCCGGGGACTAACACTGAAGCTTTCTTT
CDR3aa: CASSFPGTNTEAFF

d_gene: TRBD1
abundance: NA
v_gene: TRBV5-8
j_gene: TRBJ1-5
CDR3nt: TGTGCCAGCAGCCCGGACAGGGGTCAGCCCCAGCATTTT
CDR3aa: CASSPDRGQPQHF

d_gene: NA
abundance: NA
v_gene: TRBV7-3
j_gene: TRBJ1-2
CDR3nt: TGTGCCAGCAGCTCCTCTGGGGCAGGGTTCTATGGCTACACCTTC
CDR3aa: CASSSSGAGFYGYTF

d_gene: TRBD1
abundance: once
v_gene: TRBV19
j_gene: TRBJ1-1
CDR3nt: TGTGCCAGCAGGGGGACTGGGGCGAACACTGAAGCTTTCTTT
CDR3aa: CASRGTGANTEAFF

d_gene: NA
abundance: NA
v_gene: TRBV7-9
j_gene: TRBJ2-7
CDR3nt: TGTGCCAGCAGCTTAGGATCGGGTAGGCCAGACGCCAACTACGAGCAGTACTTC
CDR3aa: CASSLGSGRPDANYEQYF

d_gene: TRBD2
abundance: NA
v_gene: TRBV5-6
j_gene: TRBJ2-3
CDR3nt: TGTGCCAGCAGCTTCGGGACTAGCGGGGGCCATAGCACAGATACGCAGTATTTT
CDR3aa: CASSFGTSGGHSTDTQYF

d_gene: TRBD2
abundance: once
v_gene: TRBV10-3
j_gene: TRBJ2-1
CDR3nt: TGTGCCACACAGATGGGGACTAGGGACAATGAGCAGTTCTTC
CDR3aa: CATQMGTRDNEQFF

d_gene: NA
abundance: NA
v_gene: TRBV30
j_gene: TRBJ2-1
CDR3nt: TGTGCCTGGAGTGTACTTCCTTCGGGAGCGCGCGAGCAGTTCTTC
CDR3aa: CAWSVLPSGAREQFF

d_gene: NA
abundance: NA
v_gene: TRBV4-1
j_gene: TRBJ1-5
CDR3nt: TGCGCCAGCAGCCCCCTCGCGGGAAGCAATCAGCCCCAGCATTTT
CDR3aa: CASSPLAGSNQPQHF

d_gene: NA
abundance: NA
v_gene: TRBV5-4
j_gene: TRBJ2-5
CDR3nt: TGTGCCAGCAGCTTTCGGGGTTGGGAGACCCAGTACTTC
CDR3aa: CASSFRGWETQYF

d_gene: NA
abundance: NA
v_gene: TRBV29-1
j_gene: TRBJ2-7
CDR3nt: TGCAGCGTTCATTACAAGTACGAGCAGTACTTC
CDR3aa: CSVHYKYEQYF

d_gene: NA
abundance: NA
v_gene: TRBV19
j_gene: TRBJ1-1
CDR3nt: TGTGCCAGTAGTAAAAGTCCGGGACTGGGAACCCCTGAAGCTTTCTTT
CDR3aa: CASSKSPGLGTPEAFF

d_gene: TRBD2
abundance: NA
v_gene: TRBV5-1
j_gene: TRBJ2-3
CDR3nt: TGCGCCAGCAGAGCTGGACTAGCGGTTCCAGATACGCAGTATTTT
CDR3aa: CASRAGLAVPDTQYF

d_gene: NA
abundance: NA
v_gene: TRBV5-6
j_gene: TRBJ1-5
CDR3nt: TGTGCCAGCAGCTTGGCCTTACAGGGAGATCAGCCCCAGCATTTT
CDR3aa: CASSLALQGDQPQHF

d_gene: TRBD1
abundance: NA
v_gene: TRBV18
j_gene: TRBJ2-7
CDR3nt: TGTGCCAGCTCAACGGGACAGGGGGCCTACGAGCAGTACTTC
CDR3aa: CASSTGQGAYEQYF

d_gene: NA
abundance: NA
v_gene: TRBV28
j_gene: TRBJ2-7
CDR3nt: TGTGCCAGCAGTAGTCCGAGCTACGAGCAGTACTTC
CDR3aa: CASSSPSYEQYF

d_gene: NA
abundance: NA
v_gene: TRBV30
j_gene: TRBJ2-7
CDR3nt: TGTGCCTGGAGTGTATCCAGTAGCTCCTACGAGCAGTACTTC
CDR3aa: CAWSVSSSSYEQYF

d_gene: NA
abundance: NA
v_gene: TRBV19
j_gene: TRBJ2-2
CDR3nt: TGTGCCAGTAGTATACGGCGGCCCTCGGGCACCGGGGAGCTGTTTTTT
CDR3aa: CASSIRRPSGTGELFF

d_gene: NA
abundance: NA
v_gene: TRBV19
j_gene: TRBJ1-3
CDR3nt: TGTGCCGGCAAACCAAACACCATATATTTT
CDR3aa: CAGKPNTIYF

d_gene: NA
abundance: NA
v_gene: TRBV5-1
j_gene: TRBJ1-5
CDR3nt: TGCGCCAGCAGCTTCGGTGGAGCCTATAGCAATCAGCCCCAGCATTTT
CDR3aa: CASSFGGAYSNQPQHF

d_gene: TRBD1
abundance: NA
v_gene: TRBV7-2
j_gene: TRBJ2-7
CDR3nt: TGTGCCAGCAGCCAACAGACAGGGGTGGACGAGCAGTACTTC
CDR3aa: CASSQQTGVDEQYF

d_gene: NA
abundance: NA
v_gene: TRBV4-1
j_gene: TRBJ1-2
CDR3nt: TGCGCCAGCTCCTCTCAGGGGCGCTACACCTTC
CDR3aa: CASSSQGRYTF

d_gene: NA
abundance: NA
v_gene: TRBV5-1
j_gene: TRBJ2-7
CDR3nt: TGCGCCAGCAGCTTGGTCCAGTCCTCCTACGAGCAGTACTTC
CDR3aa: CASSLVQSSYEQYF

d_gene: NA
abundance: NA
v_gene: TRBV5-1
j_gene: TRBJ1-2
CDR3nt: TGCGCCAGCAGCTTGGAAGCGGCGGGGTCCGATGGCTACACCTTC
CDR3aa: CASSLEAAGSDGYTF